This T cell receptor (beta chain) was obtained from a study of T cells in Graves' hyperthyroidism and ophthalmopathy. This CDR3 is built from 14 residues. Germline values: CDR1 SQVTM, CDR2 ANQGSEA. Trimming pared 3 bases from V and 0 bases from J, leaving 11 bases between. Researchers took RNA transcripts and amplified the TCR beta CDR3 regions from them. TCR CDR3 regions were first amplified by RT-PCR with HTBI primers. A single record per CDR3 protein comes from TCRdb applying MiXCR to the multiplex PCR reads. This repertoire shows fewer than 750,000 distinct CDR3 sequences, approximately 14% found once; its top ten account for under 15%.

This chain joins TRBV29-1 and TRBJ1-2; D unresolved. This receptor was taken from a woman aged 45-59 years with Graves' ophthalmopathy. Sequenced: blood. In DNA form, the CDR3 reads TGCAGCGTTGAGACCGGAGAACCTAACTATGGCTACACCTTC. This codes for CSVETGEPNYGYTF.